The 12 T cell receptor beta chains below come from one sample, sequenced in a study of ipilimumab plus nivolumab after autologous stem cell transplantation. Clones were read by immunoSEQ multiplex PCR, and TCRdb kept only the in-frame ones, dropping some. The repertoire holds 10,000 or so clones, with under 85% as singletons. Specimen: PBMCs, collected in a trial of ipilimumab plus nivolumab as post-transplant consolidation. All receptors come from a male donor with diffuse large B-cell lymphoma.

This clone was recorded once. The chain is built from TRBV28 and TRBJ1-6; 10 nucleotides match TRBD1. In germline, CDR1 is MDHEN, CDR2 SYDVKM. CDR3 length: 18 amino acids. V was clipped by 6 bases and J by 1 base; unmatched bases: 9. The CDR3 DNA is TGTGCCAGCAGCCGCGAGACAGGGGGCAGATCCTATAATTCACCCCTCCACTTT. Encoded protein: CASSRETGGRSYNSPLHF.

The chain employs TRBV7-3 and TRBJ2-7; TRBD1 aligns across 9 bases. CDR1 is SGHTA, CDR2 FQGTGA, per germline. CDR3 length: 15 amino acids. V was pared by 5 bases and J by 3 bases, with 8 bases of the junction left unmatched. The CDR3: CASSPTGGMGYEQYF. The CDR3 nucleotides read TGTGCCAGCAGCCCGACAGGGGGAATGGGCTACGAGCAGTACTTC. Looking up the rest from reference TRBV7-3 and TRBJ2-7 gives the full variable domain: GAGVSQTPSNKVTEKGKYVELRCDPISGHTALYWYRQSLGQGPEFLIYFQGTGAADDSGLPNDRFFAVRPEGSVSTLKIQRTERGDSAVYLCASSPTGGMGYEQYFGPGTRLTVT.

J is TRBJ2-1 and V is TRBV5-6; 8 bases agree with TRBD1. Looked up from germline, CDR1 is SGHDT and CDR2 is YYEEEE. V was pared by 4 bases and J by 8 bases, with 11 bases of the junction left unmatched. The CDR3 totals 15 residues. The CDR3 sequence: CASSQPGDRIDEQFF. In nucleotides, the CDR3 is TGTGCCAGCAGCCAACCCGGGGACAGGATCGATGAGCAGTTCTTC. Using reference TRBV5-6 and TRBJ2-1 for the parts outside the CDR3, the full variable domain is DAGVTQSPTHLIKTRGQQVTLRCSPKSGHDTVSWYQQALGQGPQFIFQYYEEEERQRGNFPDRFSGHQFPNYSSELNVNALLLGDSALYLCASSQPGDRIDEQFFGPGTRLTVL.

The rearrangement links TRBV7-9 to TRBJ1-1; 9 bases match TRBD1. Germline trimming cut 4 bases from V and 4 bases from J; bases unmatched to any gene: 7. Germline V gene lookup returns CDR1 SEHNR and CDR2 FQNEAQ (reference sequence). The CDR3 contains 15 residues. CDR3 residues: CASSWGGQGLTEAFF. The CDR3 DNA reads as TGTGCCAGCAGCTGGGGTGGACAGGGGCTCACTGAAGCTTTCTTT.

V and J are TRBV7-2 and TRBJ1-2; perhaps TRBD1 as D (5 bases). CDR1 and CDR2 (germline): SGHTA, FQGNSA. The CDR3 is made up of 15 amino acids. Trimming pared 1 base from V and 4 bases from J, leaving 13 bases between. CDR3 loop: CASSLGGDGIYGYTF. The CDR3 DNA reads as TGTGCCAGCAGCTTAGGGGGGGACGGAATCTATGGCTACACCTTC.

This chain uses TRBV28 with TRBJ2-3, with 12 bases aligning to TRBD2. This CDR3 is 19 amino acids long. In germline, CDR1 is MDHEN, CDR2 SYDVKM. V shed 5 bases and J 6 bases; nucleotides not matched to a gene: 18. The CDR3 protein is CASSPSTSGGRQWADTQYF. CDR3 nucleotide sequence: TGTGCCAGCAGTCCCTCGACTAGCGGGGGCCGTCAGTGGGCCGATACGCAGTATTTT.

Worth noting for this clone: Other DNA sequences from this sample encode an identical CDR3 as well. This chain joins TRBV10-3 and TRBJ2-3; D is perhaps TRBD1 or TRBD2 (5 bases each). CDR1 and CDR2 (germline): ENHRY, SYGVKD. V was trimmed by 6 bases and J by 0 bases, leaving 10 bases between them. The CDR3 contains 14 residues. CDR3 nucleotide sequence: TGTGCCATCAGGGGGGACGATAGCACAGATACGCAGTATTTT. Translating gives CAIRGDDSTDTQYF.

The genes are TRBV30 and TRBJ2-7; no definite D call. The CDR3 has 12 residues. Trimming pared 0 bases from V and 7 bases from J, leaving 10 bases between. Per germline, CDR1 GTSNPN and CDR2 SVGIG (reference sequence). CDR3 protein: CAWSVGRWEQYF. The CDR3 nucleotides are TGTGCCTGGAGTGTCGGAAGGTGGGAGCAGTACTTC.

This sequence joins TRBV5-8 and TRBJ1-5; D remains ambiguous. Germline-derived CDR1 and CDR2 are SGHTS and YDEGEE. Trimming removed 0 bases at V and 5 bases at J, with 15 bases between. This CDR3 has 16 residues. The CDR3: CASSLGGAAHDQPQHF. CDR3 bases: TGTGCCAGCAGCTTGGGTGGAGCCGCCCACGATCAGCCCCAGCATTTT.

V and J are TRBV27 and TRBJ2-3, with 7 bases identical to TRBD1. CDR1 MNHEY and CDR2 SMNVEV come from the germline V gene (reference sequence). The CDR3 length is 15 residues. The V gene end was trimmed by 5 bases and the J gene end by 2 bases; junction bases not matched to a gene: 7. The CDR3 DNA reads as TGTGCCAGCAGTCCCTATAGGGGGCCCACAGATACGCAGTATTTT. As protein: CASSPYRGPTDTQYF.

This clone came up once. V usage is TRBV15 and J usage is TRBJ2-6; perhaps TRBD2 as D (5 bases). The V gene's germline CDR1 is LNHNV and CDR2 YYDKDF (reference sequence). The CDR3 is 16 residues long. Between the trimmed V and J ends, which lost 1 base and 0 bases, there was a span of 7 bases. CDR3 bases: TGTGCCACCAGCAGAGGAGGGTCCTCTGGGGCCAACGTCCTGACTTTC. It codes for CATSRGGSSGANVLTF.

With respect to this clone: Sequence at one end of the junction differs from germline and may be a read error. The gene calls are TRBV4-1 and TRBJ2-4, with 9 nucleotides matching TRBD1. The CDR3 runs 15 residues. Per the germline V gene, CDR1 is MGHRA and CDR2 is YSYEKL. The CDR3 nucleotides read TGCGCCAACAGCCAAGTGGGGACAGGGCAAAACATTCAGTACTTC. Its protein is CANSQVGTGQNIQYF.